The next 9 T cell receptor beta chains were all read from a single sample in a study of blood T cells in healthy people across ages. Sample-barcoded 5' priming and a J-beta primer mix drove a second PCR of 7 to 11 cycles. TCRdb reanalysed the 5' RACE reads using MiXCR and keeps one entry per CDR3 protein. This sample has over 600,000 distinct CDR3 sequences, with 56% found just once. Sequenced material: blood. All receptors come from a man aged 35 to 55 in good health.

The rearrangement uses TRBV7-2 and TRBJ2-1; 10 nucleotides align to TRBD2. Trimming cost V 5 bases and J 0 bases; bases outside gene matches: 10. Germline CDR1 and CDR2: SGHTA and FQGNSA. The CDR3 contains 18 residues. The CDR3: CASSPAGTSDSSYNEQFF. The CDR3 DNA is TGTGCCAGCAGCCCCGCCGGGACTAGCGACAGCTCCTACAATGAGCAGTTCTTC.

This clonotype was observed a handful of times. The rearrangement joins TRBV12-3 or TRBV12-4 to TRBJ2-5, with 13 bases identical to TRBD2. The CDR3 sequence is 15 residues long. V trimming: 5 bases; J trimming: 11 bases; junction bases outside the gene matches: 11. The CDR3, as DNA: TGTGCCAGCAGTAAAACTACTAGCGGGGGGGGCGTTCAGTACTTC. Translation: CASSKTTSGGGVQYF.

V and J are TRBV20-1 and TRBJ1-1; no clear D gene. V dropped 0 bases and J dropped 2 bases, with 10 bases sitting between them. The CDR3 covers 14 residues. CDR1 is DFQATT, CDR2 SNEGSKA, per germline (reference sequence). CDR3 region: CSARELGPNTEAFF. CDR3 coding DNA: TGCAGTGCTAGAGAATTGGGTCCCAACACTGAAGCTTTCTTT.

The chain has TRBV7-9 and TRBJ2-3; TRBD2 agrees at 10 bases. J lost 6 bases, V lost 4 bases, and 10 bases had no gene match. The germline V gene has CDR1 SEHNR and CDR2 FQNEAQ (reference sequence). The CDR3 is 16 residues long. The CDR3 reads CASSSTGLATKDTQYF. DNA of the CDR3: TGTGCCAGCAGCTCTACGGGACTAGCGACCAAGGATACGCAGTATTTT.

The chain carries TRBV11-2 and TRBJ1-4; D might be TRBD1 (6 bases). Germline assignment: CDR1 SGHAT and CDR2 FQNNGV. This CDR3 has 15 residues. The V end was cut by 3 bases, the J end by 3 bases, with 11 bases between. The CDR3 bases are TGTGCCAGCAGCTTTAGGGGGACGGCTAATGAAAAACTGTTTTTT. Translating it yields CASSFRGTANEKLFF.

The chain employs TRBV29-1 and TRBJ2-5, with D perhaps TRBD2 (6 bases). V was cut by 4 bases and J by 5 bases, with 11 bases left in between. CDR1 SQVTM and CDR2 ANQGSEA come from the germline V gene. This CDR3 region has 12 residues. CDR3 in DNA: TGCAGCGTTGGTACCGGGAGTGAGACCCAGTACTTC. Protein sequence: CSVGTGSETQYF.

Worth noting for this clonotype: A read error may account for a junction end that differs from germline. CDR3 amino acids: CASSQVRHNTGELFF. CDR3 nucleotides: TGCGCCAGCAGCCAAGTTAGGCATAACACCGGGGAGTTGTTTTTT. The chain recombines TRBV4-1 with TRBJ2-2, with D possibly being TRBD2 (5 bases). The CDR3 loop spans 15 amino acids. Germline V gene lookup returns CDR1 MGHRA and CDR2 YSYEKL.

The genes are TRBV7-9 and TRBJ2-5; no reliable D call. V was clipped by 2 bases and J by 5 bases, with 15 bases between them. Germline V gene sequence: CDR1 SEHNR, CDR2 FQNEAQ (reference sequence). The CDR3 contains 15 residues. CDR3 in amino acids: CASSLSNRERETQYF. CDR3 DNA sequence: TGTGCCAGCAGCTTATCAAATAGGGAACGGGAGACCCAGTACTTC.

Points on this clonotype: One end of the junction fails to match germline, which may point to a read error. The rearrangement joins TRBV28 to TRBJ1-6; D gene unclear. This CDR3 is 17 amino acids long. From germline, CDR1 is MDHEN and CDR2 SYDVKM. The chain's CDR3 is CASLRFTGPPYNSPPHF. CDR3 nucleotides: TGTGCCAGTCTGAGATTTACCGGACCTCCCTATAATTCACCCCCCCACTTT.